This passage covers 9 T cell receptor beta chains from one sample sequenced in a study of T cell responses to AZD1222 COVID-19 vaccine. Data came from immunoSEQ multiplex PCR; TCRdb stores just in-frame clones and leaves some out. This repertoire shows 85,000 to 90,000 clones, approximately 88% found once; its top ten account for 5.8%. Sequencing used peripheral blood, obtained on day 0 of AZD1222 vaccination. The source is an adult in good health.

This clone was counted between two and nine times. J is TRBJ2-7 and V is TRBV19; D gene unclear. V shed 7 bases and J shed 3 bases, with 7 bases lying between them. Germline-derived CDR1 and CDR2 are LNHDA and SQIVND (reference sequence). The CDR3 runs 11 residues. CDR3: CASTFNYEQYF. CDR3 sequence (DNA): TGTGCCAGTACCTTCAACTACGAGCAGTACTTC.

The CDR3 loop is CAWSKESPNYGYTF. The CDR3 DNA reads as TGTGCCTGGAGCAAGGAAAGTCCCAACTATGGCTACACCTTC. The chain links TRBV30 to TRBJ1-2; no clear D gene. The CDR3 has 14 residues. Trimming pared 3 bases from V and 2 bases from J, leaving 13 bases between. Germline-derived CDR1 and CDR2 are GTSNPN and SVGIG (reference sequence). The whole variable domain, filled in from reference TRBV30 and TRBJ1-2, reads SQTIHQWPATLVQPVGSPLSLECTVEGTSNPNLYWYRQAAGRGLQLLFYSVGIGQISSEVPQNLSASRPQDRQFILSSKKLLLSDSGFYLCAWSKESPNYGYTFGSGTRLTVV.

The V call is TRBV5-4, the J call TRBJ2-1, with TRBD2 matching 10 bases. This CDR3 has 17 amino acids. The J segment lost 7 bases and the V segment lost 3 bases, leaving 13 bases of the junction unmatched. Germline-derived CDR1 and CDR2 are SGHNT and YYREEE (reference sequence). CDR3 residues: CASSSGAGGPQNNEQFF. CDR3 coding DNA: TGTGCCAGCAGCTCGGGAGCGGGAGGGCCCCAAAATAATGAGCAGTTCTTC.

For the CDR3, the DNA is TGTGCCAGCAGTCTCGGCCGGGACAGGAGGAGGAATGAGCAGTTCTTC. Amino acids: CASSLGRDRRRNEQFF. The chain employs TRBV28 and TRBJ2-1; 8 bases fit TRBD1. The CDR3 is 16 residues long. Germline CDR1 MDHEN, CDR2 SYDVKM. After removal of 5 bases from V and 7 bases from J, the junction contained 13 bases not matched to a gene. Full variable domain (remainder filled in from reference TRBV28 and TRBJ2-1): DVKVTQSSRYLVKRTGEKVFLECVQDMDHENMFWYRQDPGLGLRLIYFSYDVKMKEKGDIPEGYSVSREKKERFSLILESASTNQTSMYLCASSLGRDRRRNEQFFGPGTRLTVL.

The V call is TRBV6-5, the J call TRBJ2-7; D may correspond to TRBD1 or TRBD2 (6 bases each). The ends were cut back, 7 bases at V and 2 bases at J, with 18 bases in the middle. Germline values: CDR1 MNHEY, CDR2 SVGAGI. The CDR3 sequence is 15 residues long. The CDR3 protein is CASTQGLARPYEQYF. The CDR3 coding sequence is TGTGCCAGCACCCAGGGGCTAGCGAGACCCTACGAGCAGTACTTC.

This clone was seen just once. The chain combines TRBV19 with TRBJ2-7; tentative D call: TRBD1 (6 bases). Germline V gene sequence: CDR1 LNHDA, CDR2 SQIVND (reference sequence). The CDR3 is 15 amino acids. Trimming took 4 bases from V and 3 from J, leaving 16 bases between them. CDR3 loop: CASSTAGAEVYEQYF. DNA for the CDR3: TGTGCCAGTAGTACAGCAGGGGCGGAGGTCTACGAGCAGTACTTC.

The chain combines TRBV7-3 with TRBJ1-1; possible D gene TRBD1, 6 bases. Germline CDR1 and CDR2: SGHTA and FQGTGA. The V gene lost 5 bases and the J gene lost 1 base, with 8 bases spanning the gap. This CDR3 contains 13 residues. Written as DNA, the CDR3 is TGTGCCAGCAGCGCGGGACAGAACACTGAAGCTTTCTTT. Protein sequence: CASSAGQNTEAFF.

CDR3 protein: CASSPSGQNYEQYF. For the CDR3, the DNA is TGTGCCAGCTCACCATCGGGACAGAACTACGAGCAGTACTTC. V is TRBV18 and J is TRBJ2-7, with 7 bases that match TRBD1. From germline, CDR1 is KGHSH and CDR2 LQKENI. Germline trimming cut 2 bases from V and 3 bases from J; bases unmatched to any gene: 4. The CDR3 contains 14 residues.

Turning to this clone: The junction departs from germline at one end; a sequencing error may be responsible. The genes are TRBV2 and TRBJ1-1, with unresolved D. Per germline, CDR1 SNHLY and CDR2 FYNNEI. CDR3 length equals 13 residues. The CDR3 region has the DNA TGTGCCAGCGGTGAGACAATGAACACTGAAGCTTTCTTT. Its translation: CASGETMNTEAFF.